One T cell receptor beta chain is described in this entry. The treatment is: roughly 18 received Ad26.COV2.S at low or high dose, single or two shots; roughly five received placebo; per-sample allocation not given. Sample collection was performed on day 63 after the first vaccine or placebo injection. Using immunoSEQ multiplex PCR, the repertoire was profiled, and TCRdb retains in-frame clones only, with some absent. The sample has fewer than 500,000 clones; roughly 87% are singletons. The sample belongs to a study of Ad26.COV2.S vaccination and SARS-CoV-2 variants. CDR1 MDHEN and CDR2 SYDVKM come from the germline V gene. There are 14 residues in the CDR3. Trimming at V came to 6 bases and at J to 0 bases, leaving 4 bases not matched to a gene.

The sequence was obtained from a person aged 18-65 years who received the Ad26.COV2.S COVID-19 vaccine or a placebo. The chain carries TRBV28 and TRBJ1-1, with 7 positions matching TRBD1. The material sequenced was peripheral blood, taken in a trial of Ad26.COV2.S vaccine versus placebo. The CDR3 loop reads CASRTGTVNTEAFF. The CDR3 DNA reads as TGTGCCAGCAGGACCGGGACAGTGAACACTGAAGCTTTCTTT.